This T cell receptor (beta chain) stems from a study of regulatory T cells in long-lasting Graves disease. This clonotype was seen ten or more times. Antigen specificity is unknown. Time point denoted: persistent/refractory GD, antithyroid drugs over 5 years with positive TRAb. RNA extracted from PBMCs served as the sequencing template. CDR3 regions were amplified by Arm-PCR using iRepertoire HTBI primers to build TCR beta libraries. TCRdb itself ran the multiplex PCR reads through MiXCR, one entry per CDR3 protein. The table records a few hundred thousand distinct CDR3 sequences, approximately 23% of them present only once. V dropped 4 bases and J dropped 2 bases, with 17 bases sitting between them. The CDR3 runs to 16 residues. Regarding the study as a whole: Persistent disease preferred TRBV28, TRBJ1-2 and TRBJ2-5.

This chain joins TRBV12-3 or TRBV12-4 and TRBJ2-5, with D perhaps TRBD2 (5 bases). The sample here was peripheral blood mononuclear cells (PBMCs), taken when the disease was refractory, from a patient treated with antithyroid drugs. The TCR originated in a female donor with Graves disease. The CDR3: CASSSPVPGLQETQYF. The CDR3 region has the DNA TGTGCCAGCAGTTCTCCCGTCCCAGGACTTCAAGAGACCCAGTACTTC.